This T cell receptor (beta chain) was retrieved from a study of CD8+ T cells in alopecia areata. The sample holds many counts of this clone. Translating the DNA gives a protein that differs from the TCRdb entry at residue 13; the protein shown here is that DNA translation. Gene labels here are mouse ones. The read terminates 3 residues before the CDR3 end, so the remaining end is supplied by the germline J gene. Extraction and reverse transcription of RNA yielded cDNA as the sequencing template. TCRdb's copy holds only in-frame clones and misses some; the assay was immunoSEQ multiplex PCR. The sample includes around 100,000 clones, none of them occurring once. J lost 0 bases, V lost 1 base, and 4 bases had no gene match. The germline gives CDR1 NNHDY, CDR2 SYVADS. The CDR3 covers 16 residues.

Sequenced sample: lesional skin. The source of this sequence is a C3H/HeJ mouse with alopecia areata. The mouse line has the MHC haplotype H2-k. The chain recombines TRBV13-3 with TRBJ1-3; TRBD1 aligns across 7 bases. This CDR3 reads CASSDQGGFSGNTLYF. The DNA read from the CDR3 is TGTGCCAGCAGTGATCAGGGGGGTTTTTCTGGAAATACG.